Listed below are T cell receptor beta chains from one sample, sequenced in a study of T-cell reconstitution after alpha-beta-depleted transplantation in children. TCRdb recomputed calls from the PCR reads with MiXCR, one row per CDR3 protein. The sample records around 600,000 distinct CDR3 sequences, roughly a tenth being singletons. The material was PBMCs from the stem cell graft donor, obtained from the stem cell graft. The receptor source for this set is a human donor who donated a stem cell graft to a child with acute myeloid leukemia. CDR3s include the opening cysteine and the closing phenylalanine or tryptophan. Fields, in order: V gene, D gene, J gene, clone size, CDR3 DNA, CDR3 protein. The D gene is left open where the match is weak. Clone size appears in some rows only: once, few, many, or a class for an expanded clone.

v_call: TRBV5-1
d_call: .
j_call: TRBJ2-1
clone_size: few
cdr3_nt: TGCGCCAGCAGAATTACAGGGGCTTCGGGGGATGAGCAGTTCTTC
cdr3_aa: CASRITGASGDEQFF

v_call: TRBV5-1
d_call: TRBD2
j_call: TRBJ2-1
clone_size: many
cdr3_nt: TGCGCCAGCAGCTCATGGACTAGAGGCTACAATGAGCAGTTCTTC
cdr3_aa: CASSSWTRGYNEQFF

v_call: TRBV19
d_call: TRBD2
j_call: TRBJ2-1
clone_size: .
cdr3_nt: TGTGCCAGTAGTATCGAACCTCCCGGGACTAGCGGGAGGGCCTGGCAGTTCTTC
cdr3_aa: CASSIEPPGTSGRAWQFF

v_call: TRBV6-2/TRBV6-3
d_call: .
j_call: TRBJ2-7
clone_size: .
cdr3_nt: TGTGCCAGCAGCCTATCCTTGGGGGAGAGGAGCTACGAGCAGTACTTC
cdr3_aa: CASSLSLGERSYEQYF

v_call: TRBV6-5
d_call: .
j_call: TRBJ1-3
clone_size: .
cdr3_nt: TGTGCCAGCATTTCACAGGGTACTGGAAACACCATATATTTT
cdr3_aa: CASISQGTGNTIYF

v_call: TRBV19
d_call: .
j_call: TRBJ2-3
clone_size: .
cdr3_nt: TGTGCCAGTACGACCCCCGGGTTAAGCACAGATACGCAGTATTTT
cdr3_aa: CASTTPGLSTDTQYF

v_call: TRBV6-5
d_call: .
j_call: TRBJ2-3
clone_size: few
cdr3_nt: TGTGCCAGCAGTTACGGGGGCACAGATACGCAGTATTTT
cdr3_aa: CASSYGGTDTQYF

v_call: TRBV6-2/TRBV6-3
d_call: TRBD1
j_call: TRBJ1-1
clone_size: few
cdr3_nt: TGTGCCAGCAGTCCGGGGACAGGGAAAGCAGGGAACACTGAAGCTTTCTTT
cdr3_aa: CASSPGTGKAGNTEAFF

v_call: TRBV25-1
d_call: TRBD1
j_call: TRBJ2-3
clone_size: many
cdr3_nt: TGTGCCAGCAGTGACACCTTAGGGACAGGGTCACCAGATACGCAGTATTTT
cdr3_aa: CASSDTLGTGSPDTQYF

v_call: TRBV10-3
d_call: .
j_call: TRBJ1-1
clone_size: .
cdr3_nt: TGTGCCATCAGTGAGGGGATGAACACTGAAGCTTTCTTT
cdr3_aa: CAISEGMNTEAFF

v_call: TRBV20-1
d_call: .
j_call: TRBJ1-3
clone_size: .
cdr3_nt: TGCAGTGCTAGGGGTGGGGACATGAGCTCTGGAAACACCATATATTTT
cdr3_aa: CSARGGDMSSGNTIYF

v_call: TRBV7-2
d_call: TRBD1
j_call: TRBJ1-2
clone_size: .
cdr3_nt: TGTGCCAGCAGCTTATCGGGACAGGGGGTTATCTATGGCTACACCTTC
cdr3_aa: CASSLSGQGVIYGYTF

v_call: TRBV5-1
d_call: TRBD2
j_call: TRBJ2-7
clone_size: .
cdr3_nt: TGCGCCAGCAGCTCAGCGACTAGCGCAGAGCAGTACTTC
cdr3_aa: CASSSATSAEQYF

v_call: TRBV6-2/TRBV6-3
d_call: .
j_call: TRBJ1-1
clone_size: .
cdr3_nt: TGTGCCAGCACCCCCGGCGGGCAGGGGTTCCCCTCGAACACTGAAGCTTTCTTT
cdr3_aa: CASTPGGQGFPSNTEAFF